This T cell receptor beta chain was retrieved from a study of blood T cell repertoires in COVID-19. Background on the study: Researchers got acute and convalescent COVID-19 samples from the United States, Italy and Spain. The analysed material was cDNA or gDNA that came from T cells, B-cell-depleted T cells, or PBMCs.

Source study methods: Reference gene primers were amplified, and this amplification served to estimate nucleated cell counts. TCRdb's table, derived via immunoSEQ multiplex PCR, lists solely in-frame clones and lacks some. From that table come the V and J calls and clone size; the DNA was used to work out D and trimming. The sample carries 250,000 to 300,000 clones, approximately 83% recorded once. This CDR3 contains 14 residues. V was trimmed by 2 bases and J by 7 bases, leaving 14 bases between them. The germline CDR1 and CDR2 sequences are MDHEN and SYDVKM. Sequences were obtained from peripheral blood. V gene TRBV28 combines with J gene TRBJ1-2; D gene unclear. This TCR came from an older woman with acute or convalescent COVID-19. The DNA for the CDR3 is TGTGCCAGCAGTTTAGAGGGAGGACGGCTTGGCTACACCTTC. Translation gives CASSLEGGRLGYTF.